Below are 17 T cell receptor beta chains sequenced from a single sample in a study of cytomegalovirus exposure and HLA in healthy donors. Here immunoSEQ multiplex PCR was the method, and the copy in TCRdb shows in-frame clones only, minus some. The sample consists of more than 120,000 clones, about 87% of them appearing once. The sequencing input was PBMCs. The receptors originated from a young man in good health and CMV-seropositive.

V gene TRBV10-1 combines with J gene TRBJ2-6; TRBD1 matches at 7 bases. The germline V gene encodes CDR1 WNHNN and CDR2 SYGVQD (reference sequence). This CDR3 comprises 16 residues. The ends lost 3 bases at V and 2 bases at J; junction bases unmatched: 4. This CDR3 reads CASSDQTGPGANVLTF. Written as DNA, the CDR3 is TGCGCCAGCAGTGACCAGACAGGGCCTGGGGCCAACGTCCTGACTTTC.

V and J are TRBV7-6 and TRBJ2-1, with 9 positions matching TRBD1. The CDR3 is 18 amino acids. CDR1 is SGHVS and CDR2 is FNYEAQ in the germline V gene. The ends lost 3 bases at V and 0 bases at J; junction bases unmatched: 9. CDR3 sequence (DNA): TGTGCCAGCAGCTTGAGAGGGTTGACAGGGGGCTCCTACAATGAGCAGTTCTTC. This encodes CASSLRGLTGGSYNEQFF.

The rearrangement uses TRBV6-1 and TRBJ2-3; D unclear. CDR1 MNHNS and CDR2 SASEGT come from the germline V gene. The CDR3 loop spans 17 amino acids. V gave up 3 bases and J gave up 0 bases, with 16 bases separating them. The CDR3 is CASSDARVSTSTDTQYF. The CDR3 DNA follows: TGTGCCAGCAGTGACGCCCGGGTTTCTACCAGCACAGATACGCAGTATTTT.

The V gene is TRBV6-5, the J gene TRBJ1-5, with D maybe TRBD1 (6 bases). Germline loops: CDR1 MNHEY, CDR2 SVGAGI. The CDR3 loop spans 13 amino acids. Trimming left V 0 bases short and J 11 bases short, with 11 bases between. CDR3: CASSYSTGMAQHF. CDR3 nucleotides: TGTGCCAGCAGTTACTCAACAGGGATGGCCCAGCATTTT.

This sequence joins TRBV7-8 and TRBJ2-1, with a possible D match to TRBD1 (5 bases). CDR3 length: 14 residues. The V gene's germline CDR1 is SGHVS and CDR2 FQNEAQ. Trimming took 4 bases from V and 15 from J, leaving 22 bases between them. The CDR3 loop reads CASSYTDIQSLPFF. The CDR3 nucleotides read TGTGCCAGCAGCTATACGGACATCCAATCCCTCCCGTTCTTC.

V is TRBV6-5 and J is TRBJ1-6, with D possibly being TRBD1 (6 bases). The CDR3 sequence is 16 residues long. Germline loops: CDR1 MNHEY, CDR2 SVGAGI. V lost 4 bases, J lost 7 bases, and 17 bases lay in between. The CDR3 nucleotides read TGTGCCAGCAGTTTCATTGGGCAGGGGCTCAATTCACCCCTCCACTTT. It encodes CASSFIGQGLNSPLHF.

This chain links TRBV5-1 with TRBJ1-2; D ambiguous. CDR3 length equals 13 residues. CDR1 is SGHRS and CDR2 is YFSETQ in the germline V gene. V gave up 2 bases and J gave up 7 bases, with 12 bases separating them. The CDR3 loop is CASSFDAGSGYTF. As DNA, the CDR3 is TGCGCCAGCAGCTTCGACGCGGGAAGTGGCTACACCTTC. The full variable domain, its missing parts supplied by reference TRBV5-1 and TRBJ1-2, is KAGVTQTPRYLIKTRGQQVTLSCSPISGHRSVSWYQQTPGQGLQFLFEYFSETQRNKGNFPGRFSGRQFSNSRSEMNVSTLELGDSALYLCASSFDAGSGYTFGSGTRLTVV.

Here the CDR3 DNA reads TGTGCCAGCAGTTCCGGGACAGGGGGTAACACTGAAGCTTTCTTT. Translated, it gives CASSSGTGGNTEAFF. The chain combines TRBV6-5 with TRBJ1-1; 11 nucleotides match TRBD1. The CDR3 loop spans 15 amino acids. Trimming removed 4 bases from V and 2 bases from J; junction bases left unmatched: 3. Germline CDR1 is MNHEY and CDR2 is SVGAGI.

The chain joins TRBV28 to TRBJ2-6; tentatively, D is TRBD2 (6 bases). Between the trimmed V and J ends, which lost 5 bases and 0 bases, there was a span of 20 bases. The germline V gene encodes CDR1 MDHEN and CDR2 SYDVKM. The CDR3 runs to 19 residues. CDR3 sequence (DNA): TGTGCCAGCAGTCGGGGTCGGGACTCCTACGTCTCTGGGGCCAACGTCCTGACTTTC. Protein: CASSRGRDSYVSGANVLTF.

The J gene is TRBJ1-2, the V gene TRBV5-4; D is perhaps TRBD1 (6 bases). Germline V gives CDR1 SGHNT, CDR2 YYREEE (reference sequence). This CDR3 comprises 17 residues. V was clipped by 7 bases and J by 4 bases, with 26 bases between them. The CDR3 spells CASQTRGGERYSYGYTF. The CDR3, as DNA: TGTGCCAGCCAGACCCGAGGGGGGGAAAGATATAGCTATGGCTACACCTTC.

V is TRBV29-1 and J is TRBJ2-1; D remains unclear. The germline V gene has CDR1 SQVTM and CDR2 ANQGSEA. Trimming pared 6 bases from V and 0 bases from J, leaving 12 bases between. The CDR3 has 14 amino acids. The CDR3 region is CSVVGRNSYNEQFF. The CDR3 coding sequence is TGCAGCGTCGTTGGCAGAAACTCCTACAATGAGCAGTTCTTC.

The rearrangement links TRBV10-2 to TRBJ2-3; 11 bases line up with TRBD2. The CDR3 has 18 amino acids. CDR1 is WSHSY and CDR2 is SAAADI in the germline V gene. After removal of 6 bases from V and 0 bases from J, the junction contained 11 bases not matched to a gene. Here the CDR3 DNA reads TGCGCCAGCAGGGGACTAGCGGATCTCTCCACTAGCACAGATACGCAGTATTTT. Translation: CASRGLADLSTSTDTQYF.

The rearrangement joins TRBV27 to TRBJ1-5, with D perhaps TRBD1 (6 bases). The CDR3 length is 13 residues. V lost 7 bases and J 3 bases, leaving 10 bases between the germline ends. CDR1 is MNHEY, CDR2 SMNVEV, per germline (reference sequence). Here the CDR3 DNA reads TGTGCCAGCACAGGGGATCCCAATCAGCCCCAGCATTTT. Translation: CASTGDPNQPQHF.

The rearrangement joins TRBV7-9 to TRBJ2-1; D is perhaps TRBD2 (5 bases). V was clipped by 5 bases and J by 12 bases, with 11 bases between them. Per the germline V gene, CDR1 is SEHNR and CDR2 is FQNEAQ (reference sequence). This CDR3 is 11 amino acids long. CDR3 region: CASSPEVAQFF. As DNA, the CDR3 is TGTGCCAGCAGCCCGGAGGTAGCGCAGTTCTTC.

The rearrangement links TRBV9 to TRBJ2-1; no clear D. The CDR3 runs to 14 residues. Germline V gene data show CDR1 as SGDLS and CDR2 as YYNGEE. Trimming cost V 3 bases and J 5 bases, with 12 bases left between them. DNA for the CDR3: TGTGCCAGCAGCGCGAGGATTTCAGACAATGAGCAGTTCTTC. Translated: CASSARISDNEQFF.

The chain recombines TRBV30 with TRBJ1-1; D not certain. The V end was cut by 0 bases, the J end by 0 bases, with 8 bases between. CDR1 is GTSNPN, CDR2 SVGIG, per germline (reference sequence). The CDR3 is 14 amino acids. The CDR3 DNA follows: TGTGCCTGGAGTGTACAATTCATGAACACTGAAGCTTTCTTT. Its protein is CAWSVQFMNTEAFF.

The CDR3 DNA is TGTGCCAGCAGCTTGATCCGTGATCAGGGGAACACTGAAGCTTTCTTT. Translating it yields CASSLIRDQGNTEAFF. The gene calls are TRBV5-4 and TRBJ1-1, with D perhaps TRBD1 (5 bases). The CDR3 is 16 residues long. Germline V gene lookup returns CDR1 SGHNT and CDR2 YYREEE (reference sequence). The V and J ends lost 1 base and 1 base respectively, with 14 bases between them.